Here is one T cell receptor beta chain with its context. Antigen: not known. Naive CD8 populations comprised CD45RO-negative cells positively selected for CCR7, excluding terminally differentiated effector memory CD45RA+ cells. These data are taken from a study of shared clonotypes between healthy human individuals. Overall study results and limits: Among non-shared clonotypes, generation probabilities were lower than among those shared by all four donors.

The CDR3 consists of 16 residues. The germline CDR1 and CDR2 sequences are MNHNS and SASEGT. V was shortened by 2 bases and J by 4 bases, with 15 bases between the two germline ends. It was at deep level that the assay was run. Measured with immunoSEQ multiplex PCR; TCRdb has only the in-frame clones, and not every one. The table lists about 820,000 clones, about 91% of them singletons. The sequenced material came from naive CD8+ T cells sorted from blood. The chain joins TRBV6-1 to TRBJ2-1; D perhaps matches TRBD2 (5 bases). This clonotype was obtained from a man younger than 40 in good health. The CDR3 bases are TGTGCCAGCAGTGAACCCGCAGGAGGATTATACAATGAGCAGTTCTTC. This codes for CASSEPAGGLYNEQFF.